Presented here are 20 T cell receptor beta chains from one specimen sequenced in a study of spatial heterogeneity in lung cancer. Time point reported: sample taken at primary tumor resection. One entry per CDR3 protein results from TCRdb running MiXCR on the 5' RACE reads. The sample has roughly 11,000 distinct CDR3 sequences, 3% to 4.5% seen once. The sample consisted of PBMCs, taken at surgery. Receptor source: a female donor with early-stage non-small cell lung cancer.

In this sample, this clonotype turned up many times. The rearrangement uses TRBV20-1 and TRBJ2-1; D may be TRBD2 (6 bases). CDR1 and CDR2 (germline): DFQATT, SNEGSKA (reference sequence). The CDR3 contains 15 residues. V shed 4 bases and J shed 4 bases, with 17 bases lying between them. CDR3 region: CSATRIGTLYNEQFF. The CDR3 DNA reads TGCAGTGCTACCCGAATCGGGACTCTGTACAATGAGCAGTTCTTC.

This clonotype was recorded many times. The rearrangement joins TRBV4-3 to TRBJ2-1; D is unresolved. The CDR3 length is 14 residues. Trimming cost V 4 bases and J 4 bases, with 11 bases left between them. Germline CDR1 LGHNA, CDR2 YSLEER. The CDR3 DNA sequence: TGCGCCAGCAGCCCTGATGAAGATTACAATGAGCAGTTCTTC. Its protein is CASSPDEDYNEQFF.

By sample fraction, this clonotype is medium-sized (0.01 to 0.1%). V gene TRBV29-1 combines with J gene TRBJ1-4; 9 nucleotides agree with TRBD1. The CDR3 has 15 amino acids. CDR1 is SQVTM and CDR2 is ANQGSEA in the germline V gene. V dropped 5 bases and J dropped 2; count of bases not matched to a gene: 6. The CDR3 sequence: CSVWDRVLTNEKLFF. For the CDR3, the DNA is TGCAGCGTTTGGGACAGGGTCCTCACTAATGAAAAACTGTTTTTT.

This clonotype was recorded at least ten times. The chain joins TRBV7-9 to TRBJ1-2; TRBD1 agrees at 7 bases. Germline V gene data show CDR1 as SEHNR and CDR2 as FQNEAQ (reference sequence). V dropped 3 bases and J dropped 2; count of bases not matched to a gene: 9. The CDR3 contains 16 residues. CDR3 DNA: TGTGCCAGCAGCTTCTCCCCCCAGGGGGAGAACTATGGCTACACCTTC. It is translated as CASSFSPQGENYGYTF.

Many counts were recorded for this clonotype. The V gene is TRBV27, the J gene TRBJ2-3; TRBD1 aligns across 9 bases. The germline V gene has CDR1 MNHEY and CDR2 SMNVEV (reference sequence). The CDR3 has 15 amino acids. V lost 2 bases, J lost 5 bases, and 5 bases stayed unmatched. The CDR3 DNA is TGTGCCAGCAGTTTAGGGACAGGGCATGGAGATACGCAGTATTTT. Translating gives CASSLGTGHGDTQYF.

This clonotype came up many times. The chain has TRBV7-2 and TRBJ1-6, with 8 bases lining up with TRBD1. Per germline, CDR1 SGHTA and CDR2 FQGNSA. V lost 5 bases and J lost 3; bases outside the gene matches: 3. This CDR3 is built from 15 residues. The CDR3 coding sequence is TGTGCCAGCAGCCACAGGGGGGACTATAATTCACCCCTCCACTTT. It is translated as CASSHRGDYNSPLHF.

By share, this clonotype ranks as medium-sized (0.01 to 0.1%). This rearrangement joins TRBV5-1 to TRBJ2-5; TRBD2 agrees at 8 bases. Germline V CDR1 and CDR2: SGHRS, YFSETQ. Trimming removed 2 bases from V and 1 base from J; junction bases left unmatched: 10. CDR3 length equals 17 residues. The CDR3 DNA reads TGCGCCAGCAGCTTAGGGTCCTATAGCGGGGTCCAAGAGACCCAGTACTTC. This encodes CASSLGSYSGVQETQYF.

This clonotype was found many times. This rearrangement joins TRBV12-3 or TRBV12-4 to TRBJ2-3, with TRBD2 matching over 9 bases. CDR3 size: 14 residues. The J segment lost 1 base and the V segment lost 4 bases, leaving 0 bases of the junction unmatched. The CDR3 DNA reads TGTGCCAGCAGTTGGACTAGCGGCACAGATACGCAGTATTTT. Encoded protein: CASSWTSGTDTQYF.

This clonotype is medium-sized. The chain links TRBV5-1 to TRBJ2-5; D possibly uses TRBD1 or TRBD2 (5 bases each). Per germline, CDR1 SGHRS and CDR2 YFSETQ. The CDR3 spans 13 residues. Between the trimmed V and J ends, which lost 3 bases and 5 bases, there was a span of 11 bases. The DNA for the CDR3 is TGCGCCAGCAGCTACGGGGCTAGGGAGACCCAGTACTTC. Its translation: CASSYGARETQYF.

This clonotype showed up many times. This CDR3 reads CASSRQGGPTEQYF. CDR3 nucleotides: TGTGCCAGCAGTAGACAGGGGGGCCCCACCGAGCAGTACTTC. This sequence joins TRBV6-1 and TRBJ2-7, with TRBD1 matching over 9 bases. The germline V gene has CDR1 MNHNS and CDR2 SASEGT. This CDR3 is 14 amino acids long. The trim removed 5 bases at V and 6 bases at J, leaving 8 bases unmatched.

This clonotype is medium-sized. This chain links TRBV29-1 with TRBJ2-3, with 11 bases that match TRBD1. This CDR3 has 14 amino acids. The germline CDR1 and CDR2 sequences are SQVTM and ANQGSEA. The ends lost 7 bases at V and 3 bases at J; junction bases unmatched: 6. In nucleotides, the CDR3 is TGCAGCGGGAAGGACAGGGGGCGGACAGATACGCAGTATTTT. Translating it yields CSGKDRGRTDTQYF.

Many counts were recorded for this clonotype. The chain uses TRBV18 and TRBJ2-7; D gene ambiguous. With 10 bases removed from V and 5 bases from J, the gap between germline ends came to 15 bases. The CDR3 totals 12 residues. Germline CDR1 KGHSH, CDR2 LQKENI. CDR3 residues: CATDPESDEQYF. The CDR3 DNA follows: TGTGCCACCGATCCGGAGTCGGACGAGCAGTACTTC. The full variable domain, completed using reference TRBV18 and TRBJ2-7, is NAGVMQNPRHLVRRRGQEARLRCSPMKGHSHVYWYRQLPEEGLKFMVYLQKENIIDESGMPKERFSAEFPKEGPSILRIQQVVRGDSAAYFCATDPESDEQYFGPGTRLTVT.

This clonotype was detected many times. The chain carries TRBV29-1 and TRBJ2-3, with TRBD1 matching 12 bases. J gave up 5 bases and V 7 bases, and 7 bases lay outside the gene matches. The CDR3 is 14 residues long. Germline lookup yields CDR1 SQVTM and CDR2 ANQGSEA. CDR3 nucleotide sequence: TGCAGCGAAAAGGGACAGGGGGCTGGAGATACGCAGTATTTT. Protein: CSEKGQGAGDTQYF.

Ten or more counts support this clonotype. This chain joins TRBV20-1 and TRBJ2-1; 10 nucleotides line up with TRBD2. After removal of 1 base from V and 4 bases from J, the junction contained 4 bases not matched to a gene. CDR3 length equals 15 residues. Germline values: CDR1 DFQATT, CDR2 SNEGSKA (reference sequence). The CDR3: CSARGRTSGYNEQFF. CDR3 DNA: TGCAGTGCTAGAGGGCGGACTAGCGGATACAATGAGCAGTTCTTC.

The rearrangement joins TRBV6-5 to TRBJ2-7; D unclear. The CDR3 sequence is 14 residues long. The germline V and J ends were trimmed by 4 bases and 1 base, with 11 bases remaining between them. CDR1 is MNHEY and CDR2 is SVGAGI in the germline V gene. The CDR3 is CASSLFPGSYEQYF. DNA of the CDR3: TGTGCCAGCAGTTTGTTTCCCGGATCCTACGAGCAGTACTTC.

At least ten counts were recorded for this clonotype. The V gene is TRBV11-2, the J gene TRBJ2-3, with no clear D. Trimming pared 0 bases from V and 6 bases from J, leaving 10 bases between. Germline lookup yields CDR1 SGHAT and CDR2 FQNNGV. This CDR3 is built from 14 residues. The CDR3 reads CASSLETRLDTQYF. In DNA form, the CDR3 reads TGTGCCAGCAGCTTAGAGACCAGGCTGGATACGCAGTATTTT.

This clonotype came up many times. J is TRBJ2-3 and V is TRBV20-1, with 8 bases identical to TRBD2. J lost 0 bases, V lost 6 bases, and 8 bases had no gene match. CDR1 and CDR2 from the germline V gene are DFQATT and SNEGSKA (reference sequence). This CDR3 comprises 15 residues. In DNA form, the CDR3 reads TGCAGTGCCCCCACCGCGGGGGGTAGCACAGATACGCAGTATTTT. Its protein is CSAPTAGGSTDTQYF.

The table lists this clonotype with a few counts. The chain employs TRBV19 and TRBJ2-3; 8 bases line up with TRBD1. After removal of 5 bases from V and 3 bases from J, the junction contained 4 bases not matched to a gene. This CDR3 has 14 amino acids. Germline V gene data show CDR1 as LNHDA and CDR2 as SQIVND (reference sequence). Here the CDR3 DNA reads TGTGCCAGTAGTTCCGGACAGGGAACAGATACGCAGTATTTT. This sequence encodes CASSSGQGTDTQYF.

Many counts were recorded for this clonotype. V is TRBV20-1 and J is TRBJ2-3; either TRBD1 or TRBD2 may fit D (5 bases each). The V gene's germline CDR1 is DFQATT and CDR2 SNEGSKA (reference sequence). This CDR3 has 15 residues. Trimming pared 3 bases from V and 2 bases from J, leaving 15 bases between. CDR3 bases: TGCAGTGCTAGGTCGAGCCAGGGACCCACAGATACGCAGTATTTT. Translation gives CSARSSQGPTDTQYF.

In this sample, this clonotype turned up a few times. The V call is TRBV4-3, the J call TRBJ2-7; 7 nucleotides match TRBD2. Germline CDR1 reads LGHNA; CDR2 reads YSLEER. This CDR3 comprises 14 residues. V trimming: 4 bases; J trimming: 6 bases; junction bases outside the gene matches: 9. The CDR3 protein is CASSRGGAQGEQYF. CDR3 DNA: TGCGCCAGCAGCCGCGGGGGAGCTCAAGGCGAGCAGTACTTC.